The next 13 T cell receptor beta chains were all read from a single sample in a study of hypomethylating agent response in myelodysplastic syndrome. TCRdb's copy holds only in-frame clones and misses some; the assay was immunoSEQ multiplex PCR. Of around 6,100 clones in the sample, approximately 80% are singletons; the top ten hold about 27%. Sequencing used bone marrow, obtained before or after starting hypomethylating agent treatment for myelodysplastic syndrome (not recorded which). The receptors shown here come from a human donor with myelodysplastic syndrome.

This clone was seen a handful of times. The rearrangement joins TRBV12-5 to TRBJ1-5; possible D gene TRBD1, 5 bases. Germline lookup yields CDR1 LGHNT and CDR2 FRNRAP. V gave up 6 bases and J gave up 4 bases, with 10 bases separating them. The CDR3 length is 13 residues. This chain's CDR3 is CASGDGGNQPQHF. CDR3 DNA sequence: TGTGCTAGTGGGGATGGGGGTAATCAGCCCCAGCATTTT.

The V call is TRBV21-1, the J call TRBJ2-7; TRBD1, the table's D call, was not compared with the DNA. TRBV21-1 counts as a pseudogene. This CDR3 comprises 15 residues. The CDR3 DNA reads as TGTGCCAGCAGCAATTCCCATACAGGCACCTACGAGCAGTACTTC. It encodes CASSNSHTGTYEQYF.

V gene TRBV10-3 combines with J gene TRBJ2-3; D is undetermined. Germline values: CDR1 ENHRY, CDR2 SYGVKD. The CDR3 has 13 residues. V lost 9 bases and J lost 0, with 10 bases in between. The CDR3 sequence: CAISVQSTDTQYF. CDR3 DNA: TGTGCCATTTCTGTACAGAGCACAGATACGCAGTATTTT.

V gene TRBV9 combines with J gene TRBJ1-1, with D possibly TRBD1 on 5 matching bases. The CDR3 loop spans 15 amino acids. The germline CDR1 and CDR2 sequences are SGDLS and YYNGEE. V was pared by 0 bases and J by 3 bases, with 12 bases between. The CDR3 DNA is TGTGCCAGCAGCGTAGACCAGGGAGGGTACACTGAAGCTTTCTTT. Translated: CASSVDQGGYTEAFF. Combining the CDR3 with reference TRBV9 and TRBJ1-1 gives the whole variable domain DSGVTQTPKHLITATGQRVTLRCSPRSGDLSVYWYQQSLDQGLQFLIQYYNGEERAKGNILERFSAQQFPDLHSELNLSSLELGDSALYFCASSVDQGGYTEAFFGQGTRLTVV.

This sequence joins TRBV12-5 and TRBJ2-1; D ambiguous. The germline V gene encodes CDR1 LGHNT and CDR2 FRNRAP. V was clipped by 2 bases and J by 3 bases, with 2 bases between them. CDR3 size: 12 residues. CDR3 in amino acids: CASGLNYNEQFF. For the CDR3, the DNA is TGTGCTAGTGGTTTGAACTACAATGAGCAGTTCTTC.

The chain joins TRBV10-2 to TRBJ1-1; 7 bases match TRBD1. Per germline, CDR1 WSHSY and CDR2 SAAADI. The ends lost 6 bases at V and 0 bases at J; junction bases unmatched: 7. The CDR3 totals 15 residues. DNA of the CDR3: TGCGCCAGCAGAATAACAGGGGATTTGAACACTGAAGCTTTCTTT. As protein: CASRITGDLNTEAFF.

This CDR3 reads CASSLGSKVAGNEQFF. The CDR3 nucleotides are TGTGCCAGCAGCTTAGGGTCCAAGGTAGCGGGCAATGAGCAGTTCTTC. This chain links TRBV7-2 with TRBJ2-1; 7 bases fit TRBD2. Losses at the gene ends were 1 base for V and 6 bases for J; bases not matched to a gene: 9. This CDR3 has 16 amino acids. Germline V CDR1 and CDR2: SGHTA, FQGNSA.

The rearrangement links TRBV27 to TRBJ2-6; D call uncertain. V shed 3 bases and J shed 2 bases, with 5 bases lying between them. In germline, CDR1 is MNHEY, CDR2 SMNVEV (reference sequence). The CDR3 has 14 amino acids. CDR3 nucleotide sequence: TGTGCCAGCAGTTTGGCCGCTGGGGCCAACGTCCTGACTTTC. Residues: CASSLAAGANVLTF.

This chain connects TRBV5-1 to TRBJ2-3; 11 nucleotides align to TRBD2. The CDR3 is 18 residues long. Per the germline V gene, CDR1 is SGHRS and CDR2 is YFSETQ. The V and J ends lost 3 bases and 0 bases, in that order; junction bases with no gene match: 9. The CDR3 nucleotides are TGCGCCAGCAGCTCTGGGGGGGGACTAGCGGCTAGCACAGATACGCAGTATTTT. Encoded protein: CASSSGGGLAASTDTQYF.

This CDR3 reads CASSYGTDTQYF. In DNA form, the CDR3 reads TGTGCCAGCAGTTATGGGACAGATACGCAGTATTTT. The chain combines TRBV6-5 with TRBJ2-3, with D hard to call. CDR1 MNHEY and CDR2 SVGAGI come from the germline V gene. V gave up 3 bases and J gave up 3 bases, with 4 bases separating them. CDR3 length equals 12 residues.

This CDR3 is CASSGRDRGKETQYF. The DNA of the CDR3 is TGTGCCAGCAGCGGCCGGGACAGGGGTAAAGAGACCCAGTACTTC. The genes are TRBV9 and TRBJ2-5; TRBD1 aligns across 10 bases. V shed 3 bases, J shed 3 bases, and the junction held 5 bases outside the gene matches. There are 15 residues in the CDR3. Germline values: CDR1 SGDLS, CDR2 YYNGEE.

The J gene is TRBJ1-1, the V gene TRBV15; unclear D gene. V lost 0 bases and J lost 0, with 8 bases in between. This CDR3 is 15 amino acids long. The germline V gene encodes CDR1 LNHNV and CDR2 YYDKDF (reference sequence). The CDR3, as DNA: TGTGCCACCAGCAGAGATTTGGTCATGAACACTGAAGCTTTCTTT. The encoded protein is CATSRDLVMNTEAFF.

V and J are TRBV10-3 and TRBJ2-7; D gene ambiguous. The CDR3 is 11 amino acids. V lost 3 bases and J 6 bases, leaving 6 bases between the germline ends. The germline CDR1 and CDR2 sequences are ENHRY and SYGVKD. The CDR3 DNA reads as TGTGCCATCAGTGACATGGGCGAGCAGTACTTC. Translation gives CAISDMGEQYF.